The rows below give T cell receptor beta chains drawn from one sample of a study of blood T cell repertoires in COVID-19. The data were produced by immunoSEQ multiplex PCR, yet TCRdb's version contains in-frame clones alone and is incomplete. The table lists around 160,000 clones, under 95% of them singletons. The sequenced sample consisted of peripheral blood. These receptors were obtained from a man aged 55 to 69 with active or convalescent COVID-19. The CDR3 runs from the conserved cysteine through the conserved F or W. The D gene is left open where the match is weak. Not all rows give a size; the values are once, few, many and, for expanded clones, a class.

size: NA; J: TRBJ1-6; D: NA; V: TRBV10-1; DNA: TGCGCCAGCAGTGCTATGGATAATTCACCCCTCCACTTT; CDR3: CASSAMDNSPLHF
size: NA; J: TRBJ2-7; D: TRBD2; V: TRBV6-5; DNA: TGTGCCAGCAGTATTAGCGGGAGTACTTACGAGCAGTACTTC; CDR3: CASSISGSTYEQYF
size: NA; J: TRBJ1-1; D: NA; V: TRBV5-1; DNA: TGCGCCAGCAGCTTGGGTGGCGGGGGGAACACTGAAGCTTTCTTT; CDR3: CASSLGGGGNTEAFF
size: once; J: TRBJ2-5; D: NA; V: TRBV10-2; DNA: TGCGCCAGCAGTGAGCGGGTAGCGGAAGAGACCCAGTACTTC; CDR3: CASSERVAEETQYF
size: once; J: TRBJ1-1; D: NA; V: TRBV6-4; DNA: TGTGCCAGCAGGGCGGGCATGAACACTGAAGCTTTCTTT; CDR3: CASRAGMNTEAFF
size: NA; J: TRBJ1-2; D: TRBD1; V: TRBV7-8; DNA: TGTGCCAGCAGCTTAGCGCGACAGGGGTTGGGTGGCTACACCTTC; CDR3: CASSLARQGLGGYTF
size: NA; J: TRBJ2-7; D: NA; V: TRBV7-2; DNA: TGTGCCAGCAGCCAGTCGTTCTACGAGCAGTACTTC; CDR3: CASSQSFYEQYF
size: NA; J: TRBJ1-3; D: NA; V: TRBV28; DNA: TGTGCCAGCAGCGACAGGGGAAACACCATATATTTT; CDR3: CASSDRGNTIYF
size: NA; J: TRBJ2-7; D: TRBD2; V: TRBV5-1; DNA: TGCGCCAGCAGCTTGAGAGCGGGAGGGAGGAACGAGCAGTACTTC; CDR3: CASSLRAGGRNEQYF
size: NA; J: TRBJ1-2; D: TRBD1; V: TRBV2; DNA: TGTGCCAGCAGTGAAAGTGGACAGGGAAACTATGGCTACACCTTC; CDR3: CASSESGQGNYGYTF
size: NA; J: TRBJ2-3; D: TRBD1; V: TRBV11-2; DNA: TGTGCCAGCAGCCGCGGACAGGGGAACACAGATACGCAGTATTTT; CDR3: CASSRGQGNTDTQYF
size: once; J: TRBJ2-2; D: TRBD1; V: TRBV6-4; DNA: TGTGCCAACAGTGGAACCGGGACAGAGAACACCGGGGAGCTGTTTTTT; CDR3: CANSGTGTENTGELFF
size: NA; J: TRBJ1-6; D: NA; V: TRBV7-2; DNA: TGTGCCAGCAGCTCCCTAGGACACGCCGGCTATAATTCACCCCTCCACTTT; CDR3: CASSSLGHAGYNSPLHF
size: NA; J: TRBJ2-1; D: TRBD1; V: TRBV5-1; DNA: TGCGCCAGCAGCTCCGGGACAGGGATCTACAATGAGCAGTTCTTC; CDR3: CASSSGTGIYNEQFF
size: few; J: TRBJ1-6; D: TRBD1; V: TRBV27; DNA: TGTGCCAGCAGACCGACAGGGCTGAGTAATTCACCCCTCCACTTT; CDR3: CASRPTGLSNSPLHF
size: NA; J: TRBJ2-7; D: NA; V: TRBV3-1/TRBV3-2; DNA: TGTGCCAGCAGCCCCGGGACAATAATTACCTACGAGCAGTACTTC; CDR3: CASSPGTIITYEQYF
size: NA; J: TRBJ1-2; D: NA; V: TRBV27; DNA: TGTGCCAGCAGCCCAATTCCCCCACATTGGGGAGCCTACACCTTC; CDR3: CASSPIPPHWGAYTF
size: once; J: TRBJ2-1; D: TRBD1; V: TRBV6-5; DNA: TGTGCCAGCAGGGGGACAGGGGGAATGAATGAGCAGTTCTTC; CDR3: CASRGTGGMNEQFF
size: NA; J: TRBJ1-2; D: NA; V: TRBV6-5; DNA: TGTGCCAGCAGTTACTTTTCGGACAGCAACTATGGCTACACCTTC; CDR3: CASSYFSDSNYGYTF
size: once; J: TRBJ2-2; D: NA; V: TRBV6-5; DNA: TGTGCCAGCAAATTTTGGGGGGAAAACACCGGGGAGCTGTTTTTT; CDR3: CASKFWGENTGELFF
size: NA; J: TRBJ1-6; D: NA; V: TRBV19; DNA: TGTGCCAGTAGCTGGGGGGTCGGGAATTCACCCCTCCACTTT; CDR3: CASSWGVGNSPLHF
size: NA; J: TRBJ1-5; D: TRBD1; V: TRBV18; DNA: TGTGCCAGCTCACCACCAACCGGGACAGCCAATCAGCCCCAGCATTTT; CDR3: CASSPPTGTANQPQHF
size: NA; J: TRBJ1-2; D: TRBD1; V: TRBV20-1; DNA: TGCAGTGTTCGGACAGGCGATGGCTACACCTTC; CDR3: CSVRTGDGYTF
size: NA; J: TRBJ2-7; D: NA; V: TRBV7-8; DNA: TGTGCCAGCAGCCCCCGGGACACCAGTCAGGAGCAGTACTTC; CDR3: CASSPRDTSQEQYF
size: once; J: TRBJ2-2; D: TRBD1; V: TRBV10-3; DNA: TGTGCCATCAGTGCGACAGGGGCGGCCACCGGGGAGCTGTTTTTT; CDR3: CAISATGAATGELFF